The next 32 T cell receptor beta chains were all read from a single sample in a study of cytomegalovirus exposure and HLA in healthy donors. PCR amplification relied on 60 Vbeta primers (plus 13 Jbeta primers). Assay: immunoSEQ multiplex PCR; the TCRdb copy retains only in-frame clones and omits some. The profile covers roughly 180,000 clones, with roughly 78% appearing a single time and 13% taken by the ten largest. Sequencing was carried out using PBMCs. The receptors come from a woman between 50 and 59 years old in good health and CMV-seropositive.

The chain recombines TRBV5-1 with TRBJ1-4, with unresolved D. V lost 8 bases, J lost 5 bases, and 13 bases lay in between. CDR1 and CDR2 from the germline V gene are SGHRS and YFSETQ. The CDR3 is 13 residues long. CDR3 nucleotide sequence: TGCGCCAGTCGCCCAGGCTCAAATGAAAAACTGTTTTTT. This translates into CASRPGSNEKLFF.

V gene TRBV7-2 combines with J gene TRBJ2-5, with 10 bases lining up with TRBD2. The germline CDR1 and CDR2 sequences are SGHTA and FQGNSA. Unmatched junction bases numbered 14, after V lost 6 bases and J lost 4 bases. There are 17 residues in the CDR3. CDR3 amino acids: CASSYPERGGSRETQYF. The CDR3 bases are TGTGCCAGCAGTTACCCTGAGCGGGGGGGTAGTCGAGAGACCCAGTACTTC.

The V call is TRBV5-1, the J call TRBJ1-4, with a weak D call TRBD1 (6 bases). This CDR3 spans 16 amino acids. Germline-derived CDR1 and CDR2 are SGHRS and YFSETQ. V was trimmed by 3 bases and J by 1 base, leaving 13 bases between them. The CDR3 here is CASSSGQSQTNEKLFF. For the CDR3, the DNA is TGCGCCAGCAGCTCCGGACAGAGCCAAACTAATGAAAAACTGTTTTTT.

This clone showed up just once. This rearrangement joins TRBV19 to TRBJ1-1; 10 bases are a match to TRBD1. With V trimmed by 6 bases and J by 0 bases, 13 bases remained unmatched. The germline gives CDR1 LNHDA, CDR2 SQIVND (reference sequence). The CDR3 contains 18 residues. The CDR3 coding sequence is TGTGCCAGTAGACCCCTCGACAGGGGGCTAAGGCTGAACACTGAAGCTTTCTTT. It yields the protein CASRPLDRGLRLNTEAFF.

The V and J genes are TRBV30 and TRBJ2-1, with a tentative D call TRBD2 (6 bases). CDR3 size: 15 residues. Germline loops: CDR1 GTSNPN, CDR2 SVGIG (reference sequence). V was clipped by 0 bases and J by 4 bases, with 13 bases between them. The CDR3: CAWSVRLEGYNEQFF. The CDR3 nucleotides are TGTGCCTGGAGTGTACGACTAGAGGGGTACAATGAGCAGTTCTTC.

This chain connects TRBV10-3 to TRBJ1-2; maybe TRBD1 (5 bases). Trimming removed 11 bases at V and 1 base at J, with 14 bases between. This CDR3 spans 13 amino acids. CDR1 ENHRY and CDR2 SYGVKD come from the germline V gene. CDR3 residues: CAVQVSGNYGYTF. In DNA, the CDR3 is TGTGCCGTACAGGTTTCGGGTAACTATGGCTACACCTTC.

J is TRBJ2-1 and V is TRBV27, with 10 bases that match TRBD2. The CDR3 spans 16 residues. Germline values: CDR1 MNHEY, CDR2 SMNVEV (reference sequence). V was pared by 4 bases and J by 9 bases, with 12 bases of the junction left unmatched. CDR3 amino acids: CASSSFEAGGPSEQFF. The CDR3 DNA sequence: TGTGCCAGCAGTTCTTTCGAAGCGGGGGGGCCGAGTGAGCAGTTCTTC.

V gene TRBV11-3 combines with J gene TRBJ2-5, with 7 bases lining up with TRBD1. The CDR3 spans 16 residues. The V gene end was trimmed by 4 bases and the J gene end by 2 bases; junction bases not matched to a gene: 10. Germline V gene data show CDR1 as SGHNT and CDR2 as YENEEA. CDR3 sequence (DNA): TGTGCCAGCAGCTCACCCGGGACAGAATATCAAGAGACCCAGTACTTC. This sequence encodes CASSSPGTEYQETQYF.

The rearrangement links TRBV11-1 to TRBJ2-2; D is possibly TRBD1 (6 bases). The V end lost 6 bases, the J end lost 4 bases, and 15 bases lay between the germline ends. CDR3 size: 15 residues. In germline, CDR1 is SGHAT, CDR2 FQDESV (reference sequence). The CDR3 region is CASSTLGQPTGELFF. CDR3 bases: TGTGCCAGCAGTACTCTCGGACAGCCCACCGGGGAGCTGTTTTTT.

J is TRBJ2-2 and V is TRBV7-2; the match to TRBD2 covers 12 bases. Germline V gene sequence: CDR1 SGHTA, CDR2 FQGNSA. The CDR3 has 14 amino acids. The ends lost 9 bases at V and 5 bases at J; junction bases unmatched: 4. The CDR3 coding sequence is TGTGCCAGTAAACTAGCGGGGGGTACCGGGGAGCTGTTTTTT. Translation gives CASKLAGGTGELFF.

As regards this clone: Relative to the germline gene, one junction end is altered; a read error may explain this. The gene calls are TRBV6-1 and TRBJ1-6; D is perhaps TRBD1 (6 bases). The CDR3 totals 18 residues. CDR1 and CDR2 (germline): MNHNS, SASEGT. The CDR3 bases are TGTGCCAGCAGTGCAGATGGACAGTTCAGCTCCTATAATTCACCCCCCCACTTT. Amino acids: CASSADGQFSSYNSPPHF.

In this sample, this clone turned up a few times. The rearrangement uses TRBV25-1 and TRBJ1-1; D is unclear. Trimming took 4 bases from V and 1 from J, leaving 7 bases between them. Germline values: CDR1 MGHDK, CDR2 SYGVNS. This CDR3 is 13 amino acids long. CDR3 region: CASSGVKNTEAFF. DNA of the CDR3: TGTGCCAGCAGTGGCGTGAAGAACACTGAAGCTTTCTTT. Variable domain in full (rest from reference TRBV25-1 and TRBJ1-1): EADIYQTPRYLVIGTGKKITLECSQTMGHDKMYWYQQDPGMELHLIHYSYGVNSTEKGDLSSESTVSRIRTEHFPLTLESARPSHTSQYLCASSGVKNTEAFFGQGTRLTVV.

This clone showed up just a few times. The chain recombines TRBV5-3 with TRBJ1-1; D gene unclear. TRBV5-3 has ORF status, its function being uncertain. The CDR3 covers 10 residues. Trimming took 8 bases from V and 5 from J, leaving 7 bases between them. This chain's CDR3 is CARRVTEAFF. The CDR3, as DNA: TGTGCCAGGCGGGTGACTGAAGCTTTCTTT.

This clone was detected only a few times. This chain joins TRBV4-1 and TRBJ2-7, with 8 bases aligning to TRBD1. The CDR3 spans 20 residues. Trimming took 2 bases from V and 7 from J; bases not matched to a gene: 25. CDR1 and CDR2 from the germline V gene are MGHRA and YSYEKL. The CDR3, as DNA: TGCGCCAGCAGCCAACCCCGCTTATGGGTTCGACAGGGGACGACGCGAGAGCAGTACTTC. This sequence encodes CASSQPRLWVRQGTTREQYF.

This clone was counted a single time. The chain carries TRBV27 and TRBJ1-3; 7 bases match TRBD1. The CDR3 consists of 13 residues. Losses at the gene ends were 7 bases for V and 8 bases for J; bases not matched to a gene: 8. In germline, CDR1 is MNHEY, CDR2 SMNVEV (reference sequence). The CDR3 region has the DNA TGTGCCAGCAAGGAACAGGGGAGAGACACCATATATTTT. Translated, it gives CASKEQGRDTIYF.

V gene TRBV11-2 combines with J gene TRBJ2-3; a possible D gene is TRBD1 (6 bases). Germline V lookup: CDR1 SGHAT, CDR2 FQNNGV. Trimming stripped 6 bases from V and 4 bases from J, with 20 bases between. This CDR3 comprises 16 residues. CDR3 amino acids: CASSTPDRTVADTQYF. Written as DNA, the CDR3 is TGTGCCAGCAGTACACCCGACAGGACAGTCGCAGATACGCAGTATTTT.

The J gene is TRBJ1-2, the V gene TRBV6-5, with 11 bases matching TRBD1. CDR1 MNHEY and CDR2 SVGAGI come from the germline V gene. This CDR3 is built from 14 residues. Unmatched junction bases numbered 2, after V lost 5 bases and J lost 3 bases. CDR3 residues: CASSRTGGHYGYTF. CDR3 in DNA: TGTGCCAGCAGTCGGACAGGGGGCCACTATGGCTACACCTTC.

The rearrangement uses TRBV11-2 and TRBJ2-2; 11 bases line up with TRBD2. CDR1 and CDR2 from the germline V gene are SGHAT and FQNNGV. V gave up 4 bases and J gave up 0 bases; unmatched junction bases: 4. The CDR3 totals 17 residues. The CDR3 nucleotides read TGTGCCAGCAGCTCCCCTAGCGGGGGGCCGAACACCGGGGAGCTGTTTTTT. Amino acid sequence: CASSSPSGGPNTGELFF.

V is TRBV7-6 and J is TRBJ2-3, with D possibly TRBD1 on 6 matching bases. Between the trimmed V and J ends, which lost 3 bases and 2 bases, there was a span of 18 bases. The CDR3 spans 17 residues. CDR1 is SGHVS and CDR2 is FNYEAQ in the germline V gene. For the CDR3, the DNA is TGTGCCAGCAGCTTTTATCCGACAGGACAACTCACAGATACGCAGTATTTT. Amino acid sequence: CASSFYPTGQLTDTQYF.

This chain connects TRBV7-9 to TRBJ2-7, with 7 positions matching TRBD1. The trim removed 3 bases at V and 0 bases at J, leaving 5 bases unmatched. The CDR3 runs to 15 residues. The V gene's germline CDR1 is SEHNR and CDR2 FQNEAQ (reference sequence). CDR3 nucleotides: TGTGCCAGCAGCTTTGGACAGGCGAGCTCCTACGAGCAGTACTTC. Protein sequence: CASSFGQASSYEQYF. Combining the CDR3 with reference TRBV7-9 and TRBJ2-7 gives the whole variable domain DTGVSQNPRHKITKRGQNVTFRCDPISEHNRLYWYRQTLGQGPEFLTYFQNEAQLEKSRLLSDRFSAERPKGSFSTLEIQRTEQGDSAMYLCASSFGQASSYEQYFGPGTRLTVT.

The chain couples TRBV7-8 to TRBJ2-1; TRBD2 matches 10 bases. The CDR3 is 19 amino acids. J lost 0 bases, V lost 1 base, and 9 bases had no gene match. Germline values: CDR1 SGHVS, CDR2 FQNEAQ. CDR3 in DNA: TGTGCCAGCAGCTTAGAATCTAGCGGGGGCGTCAGCTCCTACAATGAGCAGTTCTTC. It codes for CASSLESSGGVSSYNEQFF.

CDR3 region: CASGGEQTGETQYF. The CDR3 nucleotides are TGTGCCAGTGGGGGGGAGCAAACGGGGGAGACCCAGTACTTC. The V and J genes are TRBV6-1 and TRBJ2-5; TRBD2 agrees at 7 bases. The ends lost 9 bases at V and 5 bases at J; junction bases unmatched: 12. CDR1 is MNHNS and CDR2 is SASEGT in the germline V gene. This CDR3 comprises 14 residues.

The chain carries TRBV6-1 and TRBJ1-2, with D perhaps matching TRBD1 (5 bases). V lost 6 bases and J lost 7, with 15 bases in between. The CDR3 covers 13 residues. Looked up from germline, CDR1 is MNHNS and CDR2 is SASEGT. The CDR3 coding sequence is TGTGCCAGCAGCGGGACCGAGGGAGGTGGCTACACCTTC. Translation: CASSGTEGGGYTF.

V and J are TRBV16 and TRBJ1-2, with 8 positions matching TRBD1. V was pared by 4 bases and J by 5 bases, with 3 bases of the junction left unmatched. Per the germline V gene, CDR1 is KGHSY and CDR2 is FQNENV. The CDR3 runs 13 residues. The CDR3 region is CASSPDRVYGYTF. CDR3 nucleotides: TGTGCCAGCAGCCCGGACAGGGTATATGGCTACACCTTC.

The chain combines TRBV7-8 with TRBJ2-7; D might be TRBD1 (6 bases). This CDR3 is built from 15 residues. Germline V gene sequence: CDR1 SGHVS, CDR2 FQNEAQ. V was trimmed by 1 base and J by 5 bases, leaving 15 bases between them. In nucleotides, the CDR3 is TGTGCCAGCAGCTTAGTTTACAGGGACGAGAACGAGCAGTACTTC. It codes for CASSLVYRDENEQYF.

This clone came up once. CDR3 sequence (DNA): TGTGCCAGCAGCTCAGATGCACGGACAGGGGCAACAGATACGCAGTATTTT. Translated, it gives CASSSDARTGATDTQYF. J is TRBJ2-3 and V is TRBV11-1; 9 bases fit TRBD1. V shed 4 bases and J 3 bases; nucleotides not matched to a gene: 11. CDR1 and CDR2 from the germline V gene are SGHAT and FQDESV (reference sequence). The CDR3 length is 17 residues.

V usage is TRBV5-4 and J usage is TRBJ1-2; TRBD1 is a possible D gene (5 bases). Germline V lookup: CDR1 SGHNT, CDR2 YYREEE (reference sequence). The V and J ends lost 3 bases and 4 bases respectively, with 13 bases between them. The CDR3 covers 14 residues. The CDR3 DNA follows: TGTGCCAGCAGCTCGGCAGGGCGAGGCTATGGCTACACCTTC. It translates to CASSSAGRGYGYTF.

The V gene is TRBV2, the J gene TRBJ2-4, with 9 nucleotides matching TRBD2. Germline CDR1 and CDR2: SNHLY and FYNNEI. CDR3 length equals 18 residues. Losses at the gene ends were 4 bases for V and 0 bases for J; bases not matched to a gene: 10. CDR3 DNA sequence: TGTGCCAGCAGTGTTAACAGCGGGGGGATACTAGCCAAAAACATTCAGTACTTC. This codes for CASSVNSGGILAKNIQYF.

V usage is TRBV9 and J usage is TRBJ2-5; 7 bases align to TRBD1. This CDR3 contains 13 residues. Germline V lookup: CDR1 SGDLS, CDR2 YYNGEE. With V trimmed by 3 bases and J by 5 bases, 4 bases remained unmatched. The CDR3 DNA reads TGTGCCAGCAGCGGGGACAGCGTGGAGACCCAGTACTTC. Its protein is CASSGDSVETQYF.

This clone showed up just a few times. The V call is TRBV7-6, the J call TRBJ2-1, with TRBD2 matching over 12 bases. The CDR3 spans 18 residues. The germline CDR1 and CDR2 sequences are SGHVS and FNYEAQ. Germline trimming cut 4 bases from V and 6 bases from J; bases unmatched to any gene: 13. CDR3 in amino acids: CASSSSIGLAGFGNEQFF. The CDR3 region has the DNA TGTGCCAGCAGCTCATCTATCGGACTAGCGGGGTTCGGCAATGAGCAGTTCTTC.

This chain uses TRBV7-8 with TRBJ2-7, with D perhaps TRBD2 (5 bases). Germline CDR1 SGHVS, CDR2 FQNEAQ. The CDR3 totals 13 residues. Between the trimmed V and J ends, which lost 1 base and 7 bases, there was a span of 11 bases. In DNA, the CDR3 is TGTGCCAGCAGCTTAGGACGGGAAATTGAGCAGTACTTC. Translated: CASSLGREIEQYF.

The genes are TRBV2 and TRBJ1-1, with D maybe TRBD1 (5 bases). CDR1 and CDR2 (germline): SNHLY, FYNNEI. V was pared by 1 base and J by 2 bases, with 14 bases between. The CDR3 extends over 16 amino acids. The DNA of the CDR3 is TGTGCCAGCAGTGAAGTCAGAAGACAGTTTAACACTGAAGCTTTCTTT. Its translation: CASSEVRRQFNTEAFF.